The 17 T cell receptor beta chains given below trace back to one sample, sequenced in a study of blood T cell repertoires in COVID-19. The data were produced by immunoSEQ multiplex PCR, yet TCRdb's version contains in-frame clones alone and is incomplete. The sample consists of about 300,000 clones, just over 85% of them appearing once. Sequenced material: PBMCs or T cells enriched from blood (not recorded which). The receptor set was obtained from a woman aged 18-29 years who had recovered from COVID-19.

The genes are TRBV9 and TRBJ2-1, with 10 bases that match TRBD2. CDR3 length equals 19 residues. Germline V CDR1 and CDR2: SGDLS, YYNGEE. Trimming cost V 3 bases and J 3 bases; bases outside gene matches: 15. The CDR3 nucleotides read TGTGCCAGCAGCGCCCCCTCTAGCGGGAGTCATGATTTCTACAATGAGCAGTTCTTC. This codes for CASSAPSSGSHDFYNEQFF.

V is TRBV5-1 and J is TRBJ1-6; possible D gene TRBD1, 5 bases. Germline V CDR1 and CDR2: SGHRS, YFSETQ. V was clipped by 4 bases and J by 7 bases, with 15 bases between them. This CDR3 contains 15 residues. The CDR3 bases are TGCGCCAGCAGCCCCGCGAAGACAGAAAATTCACCCCTCCACTTT. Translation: CASSPAKTENSPLHF.

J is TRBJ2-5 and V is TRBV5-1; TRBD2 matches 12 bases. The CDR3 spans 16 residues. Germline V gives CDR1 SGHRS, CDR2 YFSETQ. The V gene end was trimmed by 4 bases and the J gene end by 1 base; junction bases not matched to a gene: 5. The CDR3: CASSRRLAGAQETQYF. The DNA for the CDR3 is TGCGCCAGCAGCCGAAGACTAGCGGGGGCCCAAGAGACCCAGTACTTC. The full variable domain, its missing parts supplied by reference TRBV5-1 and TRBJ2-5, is KAGVTQTPRYLIKTRGQQVTLSCSPISGHRSVSWYQQTPGQGLQFLFEYFSETQRNKGNFPGRFSGRQFSNSRSEMNVSTLELGDSALYLCASSRRLAGAQETQYFGPGTRLLVL.

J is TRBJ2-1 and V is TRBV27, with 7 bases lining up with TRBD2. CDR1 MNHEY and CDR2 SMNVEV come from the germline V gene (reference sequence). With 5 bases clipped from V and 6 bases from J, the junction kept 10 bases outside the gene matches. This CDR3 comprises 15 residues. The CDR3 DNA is TGTGCCAGCAGTGCGGAGCGGGGAAGAACCAATGAGCAGTTCTTC. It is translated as CASSAERGRTNEQFF.

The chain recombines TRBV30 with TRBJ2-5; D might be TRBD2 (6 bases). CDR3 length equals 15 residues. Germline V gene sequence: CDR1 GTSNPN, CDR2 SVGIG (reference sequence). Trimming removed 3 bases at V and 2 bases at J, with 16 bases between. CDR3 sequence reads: CAWSTGGALQETQYF. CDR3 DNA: TGTGCCTGGAGCACCGGAGGGGCCCTACAAGAGACCCAGTACTTC.

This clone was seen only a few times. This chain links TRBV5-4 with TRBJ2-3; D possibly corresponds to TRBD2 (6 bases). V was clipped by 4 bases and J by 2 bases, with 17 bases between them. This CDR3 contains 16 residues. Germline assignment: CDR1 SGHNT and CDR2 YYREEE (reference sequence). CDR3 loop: CASSTRERRITDTQYF. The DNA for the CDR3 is TGTGCCAGCAGCACCCGGGAGCGGAGGATCACAGATACGCAGTATTTT.

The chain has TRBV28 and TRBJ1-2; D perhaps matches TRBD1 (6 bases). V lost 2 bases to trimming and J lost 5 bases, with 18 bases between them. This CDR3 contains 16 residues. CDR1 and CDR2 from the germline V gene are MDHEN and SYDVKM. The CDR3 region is CASSLVNTGYSYGYTF. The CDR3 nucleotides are TGTGCCAGCAGTTTAGTAAACACAGGGTATTCATATGGCTACACCTTC.

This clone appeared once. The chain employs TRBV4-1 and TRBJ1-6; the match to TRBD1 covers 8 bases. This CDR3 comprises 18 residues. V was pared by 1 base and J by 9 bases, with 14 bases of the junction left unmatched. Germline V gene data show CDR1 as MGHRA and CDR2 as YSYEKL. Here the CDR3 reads CASSQGFFGQGKSSPLHF. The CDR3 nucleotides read TGCGCCAGCAGCCAAGGGTTCTTTGGACAGGGAAAGAGTTCACCCCTCCACTTT.

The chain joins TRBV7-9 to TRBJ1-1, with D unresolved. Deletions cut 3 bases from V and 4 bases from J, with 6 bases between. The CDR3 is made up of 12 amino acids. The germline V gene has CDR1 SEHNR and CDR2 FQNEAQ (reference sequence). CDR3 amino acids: CASSFIITEAFF. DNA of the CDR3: TGTGCCAGCAGCTTTATTATCACTGAAGCTTTCTTT.

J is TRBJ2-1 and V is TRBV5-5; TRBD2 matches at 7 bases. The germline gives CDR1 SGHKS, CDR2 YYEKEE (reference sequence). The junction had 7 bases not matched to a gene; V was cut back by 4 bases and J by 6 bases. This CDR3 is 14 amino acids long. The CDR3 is CASSPPTSRNEQFF. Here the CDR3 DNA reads TGTGCCAGCAGCCCCCCGACTAGCCGCAATGAGCAGTTCTTC.

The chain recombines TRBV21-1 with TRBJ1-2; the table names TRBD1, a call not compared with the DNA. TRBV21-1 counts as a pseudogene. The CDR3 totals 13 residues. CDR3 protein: CASSSRRRCGYTF. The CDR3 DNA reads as TGTGCCAGCAGCAGCCGACGCAGGTGCGGCTACACCTTC.

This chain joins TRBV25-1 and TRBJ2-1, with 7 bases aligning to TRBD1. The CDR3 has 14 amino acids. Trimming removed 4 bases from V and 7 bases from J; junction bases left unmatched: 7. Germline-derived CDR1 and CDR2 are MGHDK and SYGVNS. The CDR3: CASSATGQKNEQFF. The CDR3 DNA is TGTGCCAGCAGTGCTACGGGACAGAAAAATGAGCAGTTCTTC.

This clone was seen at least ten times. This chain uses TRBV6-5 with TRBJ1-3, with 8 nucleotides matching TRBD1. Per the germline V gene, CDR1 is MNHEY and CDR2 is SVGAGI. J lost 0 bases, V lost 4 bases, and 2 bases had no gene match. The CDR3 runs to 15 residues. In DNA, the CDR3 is TGTGCCAGCAGTTTAACAGGGGGCTCTGGAAACACCATATATTTT. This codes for CASSLTGGSGNTIYF.

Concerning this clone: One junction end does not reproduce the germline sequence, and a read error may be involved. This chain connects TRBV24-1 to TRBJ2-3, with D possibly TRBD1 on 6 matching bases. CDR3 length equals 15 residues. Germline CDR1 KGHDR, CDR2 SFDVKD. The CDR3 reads CATSDSRDSTGTQYF. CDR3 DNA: TGTGCCACCAGTGATTCTAGGGATTCGACAGGTACGCAGTATTTT.

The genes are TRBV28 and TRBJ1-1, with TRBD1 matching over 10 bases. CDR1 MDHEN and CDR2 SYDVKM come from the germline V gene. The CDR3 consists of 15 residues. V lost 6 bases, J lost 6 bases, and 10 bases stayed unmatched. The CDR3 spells CASSPRGTGAPEAFF. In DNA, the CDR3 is TGTGCCAGCAGCCCAAGGGGGACAGGGGCCCCTGAAGCTTTCTTT.

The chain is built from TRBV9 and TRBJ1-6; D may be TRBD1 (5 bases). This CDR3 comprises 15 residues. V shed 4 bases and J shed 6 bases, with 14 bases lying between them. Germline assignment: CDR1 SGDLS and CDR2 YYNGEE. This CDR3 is CASSQRGDSNSPLHF. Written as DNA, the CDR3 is TGTGCCAGCAGCCAGCGGGGGGATAGTAATTCACCCCTCCACTTT.

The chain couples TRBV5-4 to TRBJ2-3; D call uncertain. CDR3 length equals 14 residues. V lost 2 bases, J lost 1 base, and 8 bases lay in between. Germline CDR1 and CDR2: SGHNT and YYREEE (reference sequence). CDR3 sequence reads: CASSFKGGTDTQYF. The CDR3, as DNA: TGTGCCAGCAGCTTCAAAGGAGGCACAGATACGCAGTATTTT.